The 25 T cell receptor beta chains below were found in one sample sequenced in a study of blood T cell repertoires in COVID-19 (dated by TCRdb to the early 2020s). Receptor amplification or capture employed the immunoSEQ multiplex PCR assay. Entries here come from immuneACCESS through TCRdb and include only in-frame sequences with V and J called. Some clones fail to appear in such tables; in the studies checked, an unresolved V gene covers under half of the shortfall, and the cause of the remainder is unknown. The sample yields around 330,000 clones; about nine tenths were counted once. The ten largest account for approximately 9.8% of the sample. Sequenced input: PBMCs or T cells enriched from blood (not recorded which). The receptors were sampled from a woman aged 35 to 49 who had recovered from COVID-19.

The V call is TRBV7-2, the J call TRBJ1-4; tentatively, D is TRBD1 (5 bases). This CDR3 has 16 amino acids. Trimming shortened V by 5 bases and J by 8 bases, and 21 bases separated the two germline ends. Germline CDR1 is SGHTA and CDR2 is FQGNSA. For the CDR3, the DNA is TGTGCCAGCAGCACCCACTATGACAGCCCAGGGGAAAAACTGTTTTTT. This encodes CASSTHYDSPGEKLFF. Full variable domain (rest looked up from reference TRBV7-2 and TRBJ1-4): GAGVSQSPSNKVTEKGKDVELRCDPISGHTALYWYRQSLGQGLEFLIYFQGNSAPDKSGLPSDRFSAERTGGSVSTLTIQRTQQEDSAVYLCASSTHYDSPGEKLFFGSGTQLSVL.

V gene TRBV4-1 combines with J gene TRBJ1-6, with D hard to call. Deletions cut 1 base from V and 5 bases from J, with 9 bases between. Germline values: CDR1 MGHRA, CDR2 YSYEKL. The CDR3 contains 15 residues. The CDR3 sequence: CASSQVFTNNSPLHF. CDR3 DNA sequence: TGCGCCAGCAGCCAAGTCTTCACAAATAATTCACCCCTCCACTTT.

V usage is TRBV11-2 and J usage is TRBJ2-7, with TRBD2 matching 13 bases. Germline V gene lookup returns CDR1 SGHAT and CDR2 FQNNGV. Trimming removed 7 bases from V and 5 bases from J; junction bases left unmatched: 8. This CDR3 contains 15 residues. CDR3 residues: CASTRLAGGSDEQYF. The CDR3 DNA sequence: TGTGCCAGCACCAGACTAGCGGGGGGTAGCGACGAGCAGTACTTC.

This sequence joins TRBV12-5 and TRBJ2-2; TRBD1 might be the D (6 bases). Between the trimmed V and J ends, which lost 7 bases and 7 bases, there was a span of 13 bases. The germline CDR1 and CDR2 sequences are LGHNT and FRNRAP. This CDR3 spans 13 amino acids. This CDR3 is CASALGGGGELFF. The DNA of the CDR3 is TGTGCTAGTGCCTTAGGGGGTGGCGGGGAGCTGTTTTTT.

The V call is TRBV2, the J call TRBJ1-5, with D possibly TRBD1 on 6 matching bases. Looked up from germline, CDR1 is SNHLY and CDR2 is FYNNEI. The CDR3 runs 14 residues. Trimming removed 4 bases at V and 4 bases at J, with 11 bases between. Here the CDR3 reads CASSVGQFNQPQHF. As DNA, the CDR3 is TGTGCCAGCAGTGTTGGACAGTTTAATCAGCCCCAGCATTTT. The full variable domain, rest sourced from reference TRBV2 and TRBJ1-5, is EPEVTQTPSHQVTQMGQEVILRCVPISNHLYFYWYRQILGQKVEFLVSFYNNEISEKSEIFDDQFSVERPDGSNFTLKIRSTKLEDSAMYFCASSVGQFNQPQHFGDGTRLSIL.

This chain connects TRBV11-3 to TRBJ1-5, with D perhaps TRBD1 (5 bases). The length of the CDR3 is 15 residues. Germline V lookup: CDR1 SGHNT, CDR2 YENEEA. V was pared by 4 bases and J by 4 bases, with 14 bases between. This chain's CDR3 is CASSSRPTENQPQHF. CDR3 nucleotides: TGTGCCAGCAGCTCCCGCCCGACAGAAAATCAGCCCCAGCATTTT.

J is TRBJ2-6 and V is TRBV6-5; no definite D call. Trimming cost V 11 bases and J 3 bases, with 8 bases left between them. The CDR3 is made up of 12 amino acids. Germline assignment: CDR1 MNHEY and CDR2 SVGAGI. CDR3: CASGNGANVLTF. DNA for the CDR3: TGTGCCTCGGGTAATGGGGCCAACGTCCTGACTTTC.

This chain uses TRBV19 with TRBJ1-5; tentatively, D is TRBD1 (6 bases). The CDR3 runs 15 residues. Germline-derived CDR1 and CDR2 are LNHDA and SQIVND (reference sequence). V dropped 7 bases and J dropped 0 bases, with 13 bases sitting between them. For the CDR3, the DNA is TGTGCCAGTAAACCCGGGACAAATAGCAATCAGCCCCAGCATTTT. This translates into CASKPGTNSNQPQHF.

The chain joins TRBV2 to TRBJ1-6; D call uncertain. V lost 2 bases, J lost 6 bases, and 17 bases lay in between. This CDR3 is 17 amino acids long. Per the germline V gene, CDR1 is SNHLY and CDR2 is FYNNEI. DNA of the CDR3: TGTGCCAGCAGTGAACGGTACTTTAAGAACAGTAATTCACCCCTCCACTTT. Encoded protein: CASSERYFKNSNSPLHF. Drawing the rest from reference TRBV2 and TRBJ1-6, the complete variable domain is EPEVTQTPSHQVTQMGQEVILRCVPISNHLYFYWYRQILGQKVEFLVSFYNNEISEKSEIFDDQFSVERPDGSNFTLKIRSTKLEDSAMYFCASSERYFKNSNSPLHFGNGTRLTVT.

V is TRBV4-1 and J is TRBJ1-5; no firm D call. Trimming removed 5 bases at V and 4 bases at J, with 9 bases between. Germline lookup yields CDR1 MGHRA and CDR2 YSYEKL. The CDR3 is 13 residues long. The CDR3 spells CASSERLNQPQHF. The CDR3 bases are TGCGCCAGCAGCGAGCGTCTTAATCAGCCCCAGCATTTT.

The rearrangement links TRBV4-3 to TRBJ2-7; D may be TRBD1 (5 bases). Between the trimmed V and J ends, which lost 0 bases and 0 bases, there was a span of 9 bases. Germline-derived CDR1 and CDR2 are LGHNA and YSLEER. The CDR3 is 15 residues long. The CDR3, as DNA: TGCGCCAGCAGCCAAGACAGGACACACTCCTACGAGCAGTACTTC. Amino acids: CASSQDRTHSYEQYF.

The DNA for the CDR3 is TGTGCCAGTAACTCAGGGACAGGGTTTCAGCCCCAGCATTTT. This codes for CASNSGTGFQPQHF. The chain recombines TRBV19 with TRBJ1-5; 9 bases agree with TRBD1. Germline CDR1 LNHDA, CDR2 SQIVND (reference sequence). Trimming removed 7 bases from V and 6 bases from J; junction bases left unmatched: 7. This CDR3 contains 14 residues.

V and J are TRBV28 and TRBJ1-1; 10 bases agree with TRBD1. Germline lookup yields CDR1 MDHEN and CDR2 SYDVKM. V was pared by 0 bases and J by 4 bases, with 14 bases of the junction left unmatched. The length of the CDR3 is 19 residues. The CDR3 sequence: CASSLWGGGQGPPGTEAFF. CDR3 coding DNA: TGTGCCAGCAGTTTATGGGGCGGGGGACAGGGGCCGCCGGGCACTGAAGCTTTCTTT.

The V and J genes are TRBV7-8 and TRBJ2-7; 9 bases align to TRBD1. The CDR3 consists of 14 residues. J gave up 1 base and V 4 bases, and 2 bases lay outside the gene matches. Germline-derived CDR1 and CDR2 are SGHVS and FQNEAQ. CDR3 region: CASSSDRGSYEQYF. Here the CDR3 DNA reads TGTGCCAGCAGCTCGGACAGGGGTTCCTACGAGCAGTACTTC.

As regards this clone: Other nucleotide sequences from this sample produce the same CDR3. The genes are TRBV11-2 and TRBJ1-1; D is uncertain. V was pared by 0 bases and J by 0 bases, with 5 bases between. The CDR3 has 14 residues. Germline assignment: CDR1 SGHAT and CDR2 FQNNGV. DNA for the CDR3: TGTGCCAGCAGCTTAGAGGCGGTGAACACTGAAGCTTTCTTT. Encoded protein: CASSLEAVNTEAFF. The full variable domain, completed using reference TRBV11-2 and TRBJ1-1, is EAGVAQSPRYKIIEKRQSVAFWCNPISGHATLYWYQQILGQGPKLLIQFQNNGVVDDSQLPKDRFSAERLKGVDSTLKIQPAKLEDSAVYLCASSLEAVNTEAFFGQGTRLTVV.

The rearrangement joins TRBV6-5 to TRBJ2-1, with 7 bases fitting TRBD2. V gave up 10 bases and J gave up 8 bases; unmatched junction bases: 14. CDR1 MNHEY and CDR2 SVGAGI come from the germline V gene. This CDR3 comprises 14 residues. The CDR3 coding sequence is TGTGCCACACCGGTAGCGGGTAAGCAGGATGAGCAGTTCTTC. Its translation is CATPVAGKQDEQFF.

This clone showed up just once. This chain uses TRBV27 with TRBJ2-7, with 8 bases fitting TRBD1. The V gene end was trimmed by 2 bases and the J gene end by 6 bases; junction bases not matched to a gene: 3. CDR1 and CDR2 from the germline V gene are MNHEY and SMNVEV (reference sequence). The CDR3 is 13 amino acids. The CDR3 region has the DNA TGTGCCAGCAGTTTAGACAGGGGTGCCGAGCAGTACTTC. Translated, it gives CASSLDRGAEQYF.

The chain employs TRBV6-9 and TRBJ2-7; the match to TRBD1 covers 9 bases. This CDR3 is built from 18 residues. Trimming removed 0 bases from V and 7 bases from J; junction bases left unmatched: 16. Per germline, CDR1 MNHGY and CDR2 SVAAGI. As DNA, the CDR3 is TGTGCCAGCAGTTATTCCCACCTGAGACAGGGGGGAGGGTGGGAGCAGTACTTC. Amino acids: CASSYSHLRQGGGWEQYF.

This sequence joins TRBV7-9 and TRBJ2-7; no firm D call. With 3 bases removed from V and 0 bases from J, the gap between germline ends came to 6 bases. Germline CDR1 SEHNR, CDR2 FQNEAQ (reference sequence). The CDR3 has 13 residues. CDR3 sequence: CASSFAGSYEQYF. The CDR3 nucleotides read TGTGCCAGCAGCTTCGCCGGCTCCTACGAGCAGTACTTC.

This clone showed up just once. Here the CDR3 reads CASSLGGQISGNTIYF. Written as DNA, the CDR3 is TGTGCCAGCAGCTTGGGTGGACAGATCTCTGGAAACACCATATATTTT. This chain links TRBV7-2 with TRBJ1-3; D may be TRBD1 (6 bases). From germline, CDR1 is SGHTA and CDR2 FQGNSA. The length of the CDR3 is 16 residues. V lost 3 bases and J lost 0, with 12 bases in between.

The chain carries TRBV19 and TRBJ1-2; maybe TRBD1 (5 bases). The CDR3 extends over 15 amino acids. Per germline, CDR1 LNHDA and CDR2 SQIVND (reference sequence). V lost 5 bases, J lost 1 base, and 14 bases lay in between. The CDR3 sequence is CASSLAGTYNYGYTF. The CDR3 DNA reads TGTGCCAGTAGTTTAGCAGGGACTTATAACTATGGCTACACCTTC.

The gene calls are TRBV18 and TRBJ1-6; D might be TRBD1 (5 bases). The germline V gene has CDR1 KGHSH and CDR2 LQKENI. The CDR3 loop spans 17 amino acids. The V and J ends lost 2 bases and 6 bases respectively, with 17 bases between them. Written as DNA, the CDR3 is TGTGCCAGCTCACCAAGGATGGGGGGGGAAGGTAATTCACCCCTCCACTTT. This gives the protein CASSPRMGGEGNSPLHF.

The V gene is TRBV2, the J gene TRBJ1-1, with D perhaps TRBD1 (5 bases). The V end lost 6 bases, the J end lost 5 bases, and 13 bases lay between the germline ends. CDR3 length: 13 residues. The germline gives CDR1 SNHLY, CDR2 FYNNEI. The CDR3 DNA reads TGTGCCAGCAGGGGCCGGGGGGAAACTGAAGCTTTCTTT. Residues: CASRGRGETEAFF.

The CDR3 loop is CASSYKDRGLNQPQHF. CDR3 nucleotide sequence: TGTGCCAGCAGTTACAAGGACAGGGGACTTAATCAGCCCCAGCATTTT. The rearrangement joins TRBV6-2 or TRBV6-3 to TRBJ1-5; 9 nucleotides match TRBD1. V shed 2 bases and J 4 bases; nucleotides not matched to a gene: 6. The CDR3 spans 16 residues. In germline, CDR1 is MNHEY, CDR2 SVGEGT.

CDR3 coding DNA: TGTGCCAGCAGCACCGGGACAGGATACAATGAGCAGTTCTTC. The encoded protein is CASSTGTGYNEQFF. The V and J genes are TRBV7-9 and TRBJ2-1; 8 nucleotides agree with TRBD1. Germline CDR1 reads SEHNR; CDR2 reads FQNEAQ (reference sequence). With 5 bases clipped from V and 4 bases from J, the junction kept 4 bases outside the gene matches. CDR3 size: 14 residues.